The entry that follows covers one T cell receptor beta chain sequence. The data derive from a study of blood T cell repertoires in COVID-19. Whole-study context: Samples taken during acute and convalescent COVID-19 were collected in the United States, Italy and Spain.

Germline V gene sequence: CDR1 LGHDT, CDR2 YNNKEL (reference sequence). Trimming shortened V by 2 bases and J by 7 bases, and 18 bases separated the two germline ends. The CDR3 contains 16 residues. TCRdb keeps only in-frame clones here, not all; method: immunoSEQ multiplex PCR. Seen here are under 250,000 clones, roughly four fifths observed once, and the top ten hold roughly 10%. The genes are TRBV3-1 (or the pseudogene TRBV3-2) and TRBJ2-1; D gene unclear. Sequencing was carried out using peripheral blood. The receptor comes from an older man with acute or convalescent COVID-19. CDR3 loop: CASSQRPLGFKNEQFF. The CDR3 DNA reads as TGTGCCAGCAGCCAACGCCCCCTAGGATTCAAGAATGAGCAGTTCTTC.